The sequence of this TCR beta chain was determined in a study of cytomegalovirus exposure and HLA in healthy donors. The ends were cut back, 1 base at V and 0 bases at J, with 8 bases in the middle. Germline V gene sequence: CDR1 MNHEY, CDR2 SVGAGI. CDR3 size: 15 residues. Remarks on this clone: The antigen is not known.

Researchers ran the PCR with 60 Vbeta and 13 Jbeta primers. Assay: immunoSEQ multiplex PCR; the TCRdb copy retains only in-frame clones and omits some. The data contain 85,000 to 100,000 clones, less than 70% of them singletons. General observations from the study: Reported performance of the classifier showed diagnosis of cytomegalovirus status with high specificity and sensitivity.

The V and J genes are TRBV6-5 and TRBJ2-3; D unclear. Sequencing was performed on PBMCs. The origin of this receptor is a man aged 45 to 65 in good health and CMV-seronegative. In DNA form, the CDR3 reads TGTGCCAGCAGTTACTATCGGGTTAGCACAGATACGCAGTATTTT. Amino acid sequence: CASSYYRVSTDTQYF.